This record covers a single T cell receptor (beta chain). Its target is not known. Treatment of the sample: around 19 received Ad26.COV2.S at low or high dose, single or two shots; several received placebo; per-sample allocation not given. After the first vaccine or placebo injection, samples were drawn on day 63. The entry originates in a study of Ad26.COV2.S vaccination and SARS-CoV-2 variants. Repertoires were generated with immunoSEQ multiplex PCR, while TCRdb's copy carries only in-frame clones and drops some. The sample lists hundreds of thousands of clones; roughly 90% were seen once. Points from the study as a whole: Placebo recipients showed lower spike-specific TCR breadth than vaccinees.

The germline V gene encodes CDR1 SGHRS and CDR2 YFSETQ. There are 14 residues in the CDR3. Trimming took 2 bases from V and 5 from J, leaving 13 bases between them. This TCR was sampled from a person aged 18-60 years who received the Ad26.COV2.S COVID-19 vaccine or a placebo. The sequencing used peripheral blood, collected in a trial of Ad26.COV2.S vaccine versus placebo. The gene calls are TRBV5-1 and TRBJ2-5, with D perhaps TRBD1 or TRBD2 (5 bases each). The CDR3 nucleotides read TGCGCCAGCAGCTTAGGAGTCGAGGGGGAGACCCAGTACTTC. Protein sequence: CASSLGVEGETQYF. The complete variable domain, with remaining parts taken from reference TRBV5-1 and TRBJ2-5, reads KAGVTQTPRYLIKTRGQQVTLSCSPISGHRSVSWYQQTPGQGLQFLFEYFSETQRNKGNFPGRFSGRQFSNSRSEMNVSTLELGDSALYLCASSLGVEGETQYFGPGTRLLVL.